These T cell receptor beta chains were read from a single sample in a study of cytomegalovirus exposure and HLA in healthy donors. The method was immunoSEQ multiplex PCR; TCRdb's version includes in-frame clones alone and lacks a portion of them. The repertoire holds 55,000 to 80,000 clones, with about 77% as singletons. Input material: PBMCs. These receptors all come from a woman younger than 45 in good health and CMV-seronegative. Each CDR3 is given with its conserved first and last residue. A D gene is named only where the DNA matches it firmly. Some rows mark clone size as missing; the rest say once, few, many or name a class of expanded clone.

v_gene	d_gene	j_gene	abundance	CDR3nt	CDR3aa
TRBV4-3	-	TRBJ2-5	-	TGCGCCAGCAGCCAAGATACAGGGAAGGGAGAGACCCAGTACTTC	CASSQDTGKGETQYF
TRBV6-5	-	TRBJ1-5	few	TGTGCCAGCAGTTACTCGGAGGGCTCGGATCAGCCCCAGCATTTT	CASSYSEGSDQPQHF
TRBV6-6	TRBD1	TRBJ1-6	-	TGTGCCAGCAGTCCCGACAGGGTCTCGTCCCTCCACTTT	CASSPDRVSSLHF
TRBV5-5	-	TRBJ1-1	few	TGTGCCAGCAGCTTGGCTCCACATCGGAACACTGAAGCTTTCTTT	CASSLAPHRNTEAFF
TRBV27	-	TRBJ2-1	-	TGTGCCAGCGGTCGGCTAGGGAGTTACAATGAGCAGTTCTTC	CASGRLGSYNEQFF
TRBV7-9	-	TRBJ2-5	-	TGTGCCAGCAGCCCGCGGGAGACCCAGTACTTC	CASSPRETQYF
TRBV19	TRBD1	TRBJ1-4	-	TGTGCCAGTAGCACCACAGGGGGCATTGTTGAAAAACTGTTTTTT	CASSTTGGIVEKLFF
TRBV6-1	TRBD1	TRBJ1-1	-	TGTGCCAGCAGTGATCTAGGGCTCAGGGGGCTGAGGGGCACTGAAGCTTTCTTT	CASSDLGLRGLRGTEAFF
TRBV6-5	-	TRBJ2-3	-	TGTGCCAGCAGTTACGGGCGTTTCGCAGATACGCAGTATTTT	CASSYGRFADTQYF
TRBV19	-	TRBJ2-2	-	TGTGCCAGTAGTTCAGGGCTAGCGAACACCGGGGAGCTGTTTTTT	CASSSGLANTGELFF
TRBV11-2	-	TRBJ2-7	-	TGTGCCAGCAGCTTCGCAGGGTCCTACGAGCAGTACTTC	CASSFAGSYEQYF
TRBV2	TRBD2	TRBJ2-1	-	TGTGCCAGCAGTGGACTAGCGCTCGGGGATGAGCAGTTCTTC	CASSGLALGDEQFF
TRBV7-2	TRBD2	TRBJ2-1	once	TGTGCCAGCAGCCCGACACTAGCGGAGCTCTACAATGAGCAGTTCTTC	CASSPTLAELYNEQFF
TRBV11-2	TRBD2	TRBJ2-3	once	TGTGCCAGCAGCTTGAGGACTAGCGGGTTTACGTATACGCAGTATTTT	CASSLRTSGFTYTQYF
TRBV11-2	-	TRBJ2-7	medium-sized	TGTGCCAGCAGCCCAATTAGCAGGGGCAGGGGTGTGGACTACGAGCAGTACTTC	CASSPISRGRGVDYEQYF
TRBV7-2	-	TRBJ2-5	-	TGTGCCAGCAGCTTAGCAAGAGGTCAAGAGACCCAGTACTTC	CASSLARGQETQYF
TRBV16	TRBD1	TRBJ2-6	-	TGTGCCAGCAGCCAACGCCCGGGACAGCTATTCCACTCTGGGGCCAACGTCCTGACTTTC	CASSQRPGQLFHSGANVLTF
TRBV19	TRBD2	TRBJ2-1	-	TGTGCCAGTAGTACTAGCGGACGTTACAATGAGCAGTTCTTC	CASSTSGRYNEQFF
TRBV28	-	TRBJ2-6	-	TGTGCCAGCAGTTTAACGATGACTTGGGGGGCCAACGTCCTGACTTTC	CASSLTMTWGANVLTF
TRBV7-9	-	TRBJ2-3	-	TGTGCCAGCAGCTTAGCGTCGGTAACCACAGATACGCAGTATTTT	CASSLASVTTDTQYF
TRBV28	-	TRBJ2-6	-	TGTGCCAGCAGTCAAGATACAGGGACTGGGGCCAACGTCCTGACTTTC	CASSQDTGTGANVLTF
TRBV4-1	-	TRBJ2-1	-	TGCGCCAGCAGCCAAGATCTATCGGCGGTCCTCTCCTACAATGAGCAGTTCTTC	CASSQDLSAVLSYNEQFF
TRBV7-9	-	TRBJ2-3	-	TGTTCCAGCAGCTTAGCGACTCTCCGGGACTCATCCCCAGATACGCAGTATTTT	CSSSLATLRDSSPDTQYF
TRBV5-5	-	TRBJ1-4	-	TGTGCCAGCAGCTTGCAGCCGGCAGGGTCCACTAATGAAAAACTGTTTTTT	CASSLQPAGSTNEKLFF
TRBV15	TRBD1	TRBJ1-6	once	TGTGCCACCAGCAGAGATAGGGGACAGGGACCCTCTGGGGATTCACCCCTCCACTTT	CATSRDRGQGPSGDSPLHF
TRBV28	-	TRBJ1-3	-	TGTGCCAGCAGTTTGGGGGGGATGTCTGGAAACACCATATATTTT	CASSLGGMSGNTIYF
TRBV18	-	TRBJ1-1	-	TGTGCCAGCTCACCCCGGGTCGGGTTGGCTTTCTTT	CASSPRVGLAFF
TRBV11-3	TRBD2	TRBJ2-1	-	TGTGCCAGCAGCTTGAGACTAGCGGGTAACTCCTACAATGAGCAGTTCTTC	CASSLRLAGNSYNEQFF
TRBV28	-	TRBJ2-1	few	TGTGCCAGCAGTACGGAGGGTGAGCAGTTCTTC	CASSTEGEQFF
TRBV10-3	-	TRBJ2-1	-	TGTGCCATCAGCCTCTCTAACCCTTCCTACAATGAGCAGTTCTTC	CAISLSNPSYNEQFF
TRBV7-2	TRBD2	TRBJ2-2	-	TGTGCCAGCAGCTTAGTAGCGGGAGATGGCACCGGGGAGCTGTTTTTT	CASSLVAGDGTGELFF
TRBV7-2	-	TRBJ1-1	-	TGTGCCAGCAGCTTAGCGTCCGGGAGTAAGGTCTTT	CASSLASGSKVF
TRBV7-9	-	TRBJ1-4	-	TGTGCCAGCAGCTTAGTGGTGCCGGGTGAAAAACTGTTTTTT	CASSLVVPGEKLFF
TRBV7-9	-	TRBJ1-6	-	TGTGCCAGCAGTCCTAGATCCGATTCACCCCTCCACTTT	CASSPRSDSPLHF
TRBV19	-	TRBJ2-1	-	TGTGCCAGTCGAGCCGATCCTAGCTCCTACAATGAGCAGTTCTTC	CASRADPSSYNEQFF
TRBV9	TRBD1	TRBJ1-1	-	TGTGCCAGCAGCCCACAGGGGAAGAACACTGAAGCTTTCTTT	CASSPQGKNTEAFF
TRBV19	-	TRBJ2-5	-	TGTGCCAGTAGTAAAGGGGCACGAGAGACCCAGTACTTC	CASSKGARETQYF
TRBV19	-	TRBJ1-2	-	TGTGCCAGTAGTATCGGGTATGGCTACACCTTC	CASSIGYGYTF
TRBV28	-	TRBJ1-2	-	TGTGCCAGCAGTTTAAAACATATTAACTATGGCTACACCTTC	CASSLKHINYGYTF
TRBV9	-	TRBJ2-4	-	TGTGCCAGCAGCGTAGGCCAGGAAGCCAAAAACATTCAGTACTTC	CASSVGQEAKNIQYF
TRBV29-1	-	TRBJ1-2	-	TGCAGCGTTGAAGGCATGAACAGGGAGACCCTTTATGGCTACACCTTC	CSVEGMNRETLYGYTF
TRBV7-2	TRBD2	TRBJ2-1	-	TGTGCCAGCAGTCCTAGCGGGGCCTACAATGAGCAGTTCTTC	CASSPSGAYNEQFF
TRBV9	TRBD2	TRBJ2-2	-	TGTGCCAGCAGCGATGGGACTAGCGGGAGAACCGGGGAGCTGTTTTTT	CASSDGTSGRTGELFF
TRBV5-5	TRBD1	TRBJ2-5	-	TGTGCCAGCAGCTGGGACAGGGATGGGGAGACCCAGTACTTC	CASSWDRDGETQYF
TRBV29-1	-	TRBJ1-2	large	TGCAGCGTTGATGTGCAGGCCGGTGGCTACACCTTC	CSVDVQAGGYTF
TRBV5-6	TRBD1	TRBJ1-2	few	TGTGCCAGCAGCTTAAATGGACAGGGGGGCTACTATGGCTACACCTTC	CASSLNGQGGYYGYTF
TRBV6-1	TRBD1	TRBJ2-1	few	TGTGCCAGCAGCCTCCGGGACAGGGGGTGGTATGAGCAGTTCTTC	CASSLRDRGWYEQFF
TRBV19	-	TRBJ1-1	medium-sized	TGTGCCAGTAGTATAGTGGACAGCGGTGAAGCTTTCTTT	CASSIVDSGEAFF
TRBV2	-	TRBJ1-5	-	TGTGCCAGCAGGCCCACTAATCAGCCCCAGCATTTT	CASRPTNQPQHF
TRBV9	-	TRBJ1-2	-	TGTGCCAGCAGCTCATCAAGGAGGGAAGGCCTTAACTATGGCTACACCTTC	CASSSSRREGLNYGYTF
TRBV6-5	TRBD1	TRBJ2-2	few	TGTGCCAGCAATACAGGGGTCGGGGAGCTGTTTTTT	CASNTGVGELFF
TRBV6-5	TRBD1	TRBJ2-2	-	TGTGCCAGCAGTTGGGGGACAGCGGTCACCGGGGAGCTGTTTTTT	CASSWGTAVTGELFF
TRBV14	TRBD1	TRBJ2-5	-	TGTGCCAGCAGCCACGGACAGGAAGAGACCCAGTACTTC	CASSHGQEETQYF
TRBV7-9	-	TRBJ2-1	-	TGTGCCAGCAGCTTACTCCAGGGGCCCTATGAGCAGTTCTTC	CASSLLQGPYEQFF
TRBV9	-	TRBJ2-1	few	TGTGCCAGCAGCGTAGTAGTGGGAGGCTCCTACAATGAGCAGTTCTTC	CASSVVVGGSYNEQFF
TRBV5-1	TRBD1	TRBJ1-5	-	TGCGCCAGCAGCTTGGGCGGGTCGACAGGGATCGAACAGCCCCAGCATTTT	CASSLGGSTGIEQPQHF
TRBV30	-	TRBJ1-5	-	TGTGCCTGGAGTGTAGGGCAGGGGCTCAATCAGCCCCAGCATTTT	CAWSVGQGLNQPQHF
TRBV6-4	-	TRBJ2-2	-	TGTGCCAGCAGTGATGGGCTTGTCGGACTCACCGGGGAGCTGTTTTTT	CASSDGLVGLTGELFF
TRBV5-8	TRBD1	TRBJ2-4	-	TGTGCCAGCAGCATCGGACAGGGGGCGTCCAAAAACATTCAGTACTTC	CASSIGQGASKNIQYF